Following are 3 T cell receptor beta chains from one sample sequenced in a study of cytomegalovirus exposure and HLA in healthy donors (dated by TCRdb to between 2016 and 2019). The method was the immunoSEQ multiplex PCR assay. A mixture of 60 forward primers for TCR Vbeta segments and 13 reverse primers for TCR Jbeta segments was used in the multiplex PCR. TCRdb holds this immuneACCESS table with in-frame rearrangements only. Some clones are missing; in checked studies, unresolved V genes explain under half, and the rest has no known cause. The sample yields about 180,000 clones; about 69% were counted once. About 2.5% of the sample is held by the ten biggest clonotypes. The sequenced material came from PBMCs. The receptor source for this set is a human donor in good health.

This CDR3 is CASSWGGGGSYNEQFF. As DNA, the CDR3 is TGTGCCAGCAGCTGGGGCGGGGGGGGCTCCTACAATGAGCAGTTCTTC. This chain joins TRBV7-3 and TRBJ2-1; TRBD2 matches 9 bases. The J segment lost 0 bases and the V segment lost 4 bases, leaving 4 bases of the junction unmatched. Germline values: CDR1 SGHTA, CDR2 FQGTGA. This CDR3 spans 16 amino acids.

The chain links TRBV7-6 to TRBJ1-4, with 10 bases identical to TRBD1. CDR1 is SGHVS, CDR2 FNYEAQ, per germline. V was pared by 5 bases and J by 8 bases, with 5 bases of the junction left unmatched. The CDR3 spans 14 residues. DNA of the CDR3: TGTGCCAGCAGCCTGGGACAGGGGTCCGAAAAACTGTTTTTT. The encoded protein is CASSLGQGSEKLFF.

This clone has just one count. The gene calls are TRBV10-1 and TRBJ1-4, with TRBD1 matching 7 bases. The CDR3 is 15 amino acids. CDR1 and CDR2 (germline): WNHNN, SYGVQD (reference sequence). After removal of 3 bases from V and 7 bases from J, the junction contained 8 bases not matched to a gene. CDR3 coding DNA: TGCGCCAGCAGTGATGAGGGACAGAATTTTGAAAAACTGTTTTTT. Translated, it gives CASSDEGQNFEKLFF.